The clone carrying this T cell receptor (beta chain) was counted between two and nine times. The antigen is unknown. The sample originates from a study of cytomegalovirus exposure and HLA in healthy donors. Use of 60 Vbeta and 13 Jbeta primers characterized the PCR. Method: immunoSEQ multiplex PCR; TCRdb's copy keeps in-frame clones and lacks some. Of 110,000 to 150,000 clones in the sample, 68% were seen once. General study results and limits: Later analysis identified several of the most significant clusters that appeared linked to common viral pathogens. It has been reported that TCR beta sequences accurately predicted the HLA-A and HLA-B alleles of most subjects. In a later analysis, TCR beta V- and J-gene trimming showed a link to a missense DCLRE1C variant. For most TCR beta V segments, an earlier analysis put the productive rate at about 90% or about 30% of the time.

The germline V gene encodes CDR1 SGHDT and CDR2 YYEEEE. The trim removed 2 bases at V and 7 bases at J, leaving 5 bases unmatched. The CDR3 has 16 residues. The sequence derives from a man in his sixties in good health and CMV-seronegative. The rearrangement joins TRBV5-6 to TRBJ2-1; TRBD2 aligns across 14 bases. The sample was PBMCs. As DNA, the CDR3 is TGTGCCAGCAGCTTCGGACTAGCGGGAGGTATGAATGAGCAGTTCTTC. Its protein product is CASSFGLAGGMNEQFF.